These T cell receptor beta chains were read from a single sample in a study of Ad26.COV2.S vaccination and SARS-CoV-2 variants. Measured with immunoSEQ multiplex PCR; TCRdb has only the in-frame clones, and not every one. This table has roughly 350,000 clones, roughly 90% appearing once. This specimen consisted of peripheral blood, obtained in a trial of Ad26.COV2.S vaccine versus placebo. These receptors were obtained from a person aged 18-65 years who received the Ad26.COV2.S COVID-19 vaccine or a placebo. Both conserved end residues are part of each CDR3. The D gene is left open where the match is weak. The size of a clone is reported for some rows only, either as once, few or many, or as a class for expanded clones.

abundance	d_gene	j_gene	v_gene	CDR3aa	CDR3nt
once	TRBD1	TRBJ1-4	TRBV6-4	CAKYRNQGEFNEKLFF	TGTGCCAAATACAGAAATCAGGGGGAGTTTAATGAAAAACTGTTTTTT
NA	NA	TRBJ2-2	TRBV6-5	CATVAGPDTGELFF	TGTGCCACGGTCGCGGGCCCCGACACCGGGGAGCTGTTTTTT
NA	NA	TRBJ2-7	TRBV28	CASSLRPKPVYEQYF	TGTGCCAGCAGTTTACGACCTAAACCCGTCTACGAGCAGTACTTC
NA	TRBD1	TRBJ2-1	TRBV27	CASSARGIRLSNEQFF	TGTGCCAGCTCCGCCAGGGGGATCCGTCTTAGCAATGAGCAGTTCTTC
NA	NA	TRBJ1-5	TRBV19	CASSPGRDAQPQHF	TGTGCCAGTAGTCCCGGGAGGGACGCTCAGCCCCAGCATTTT
once	NA	TRBJ1-2	TRBV9	CASSVEGRPNYGYTF	TGTGCCAGCAGCGTAGAGGGCAGACCTAACTATGGCTACACCTTC
many	NA	TRBJ2-7	TRBV11-2	CASSLVGGRDEQYF	TGTGCCAGCAGCTTAGTAGGGGGTAGGGACGAGCAGTACTTC
NA	NA	TRBJ2-5	TRBV2	CASNNPLADQETQYF	TGTGCCAGCAATAATCCCTTAGCAGATCAAGAGACCCAGTACTTC
NA	NA	TRBJ1-2	TRBV6-2/TRBV6-3	CASSYKGRGDYGYTF	TGTGCCAGCAGTTACAAGGGACGCGGAGACTATGGCTACACCTTC
once	NA	TRBJ2-1	TRBV29-1	CSVWTGIDEQFF	TGCAGCGTATGGACTGGCATCGATGAGCAGTTCTTC
once	TRBD2	TRBJ2-3	TRBV4-1	CASSQDRTSTQYF	TGCGCCAGCAGCCAAGACCGGACTAGCACGCAGTATTTT
NA	NA	TRBJ2-7	TRBV27	CASSATGTDPYEQYF	TGTGCCAGCAGTGCAACAGGGACTGATCCCTACGAGCAGTACTTC
NA	NA	TRBJ1-6	TRBV13	CASSLEYRRDSPLHF	TGTGCCAGCAGCTTAGAATACCGTCGGGATTCACCCCTCCACTTT
few	TRBD1	TRBJ1-5	TRBV18	CASSPGLDRDQPQHF	TGTGCCAGCTCACCAGGGCTGGACAGGGATCAGCCCCAGCATTTT
few	TRBD1	TRBJ1-1	TRBV6-4	CASSDFTGGLNTEAFF	TGTGCCAGCAGTGACTTTACAGGGGGATTGAACACTGAAGCTTTCTTT
once	TRBD1	TRBJ2-5	TRBV27	CASSRQGWGETQYF	TGTGCCAGCAGCCGACAGGGCTGGGGGGAGACCCAGTACTTC
NA	TRBD1	TRBJ1-1	TRBV9	CASSPQGAVAEAFF	TGTGCCAGCAGCCCGCAGGGGGCGGTCGCTGAAGCTTTCTTT
NA	TRBD1	TRBJ2-5	TRBV6-1	CASSEGTGFGETQYF	TGTGCCAGCAGTGAAGGGACAGGGTTCGGTGAGACCCAGTACTTC
NA	NA	TRBJ2-7	TRBV5-1	CASSLRDPSYEQYF	TGCGCCAGCAGCTTACGGGACCCGTCCTACGAGCAGTACTTC
NA	TRBD2	TRBJ2-3	TRBV4-2	CASSQGLAGITDTQYF	TGTGCCAGCAGCCAAGGACTAGCGGGAATCACAGATACGCAGTATTTT
NA	NA	TRBJ1-3	TRBV7-2	CASSLDRGNTIYF	TGTGCCAGCAGCCTAGACAGAGGCAACACCATATATTTT
NA	NA	TRBJ1-5	TRBV30	CAWNREGNQPQHF	TGTGCCTGGAACAGGGAAGGCAATCAGCCCCAGCATTTT
few	NA	TRBJ1-5	TRBV19	CASSIEDHAGNQPQHF	TGTGCCAGTAGTATTGAGGATCATGCCGGTAATCAGCCCCAGCATTTT
NA	NA	TRBJ2-1	TRBV5-4	CASSPDGSSYNEQFF	TGTGCCAGCAGCCCGGACGGGAGCTCCTACAATGAGCAGTTCTTC
NA	TRBD2	TRBJ2-5	TRBV2	CASSGPSGQETQYF	TGTGCCAGCAGTGGCCCTAGCGGCCAAGAGACCCAGTACTTC
few	TRBD1	TRBJ2-7	TRBV28	CASSLRHRGAEQYF	TGTGCCAGCAGTTTGCGGCACAGGGGCGCCGAGCAGTACTTC
NA	TRBD1	TRBJ2-3	TRBV4-2	CASGPGQDSPDTQYF	TGTGCCAGCGGTCCGGGACAGGACTCACCAGATACGCAGTATTTT
NA	TRBD1	TRBJ2-3	TRBV2	CASRSGQGIDTQYF	TGTGCCAGCAGGAGCGGACAGGGGATAGATACGCAGTATTTT
NA	NA	TRBJ1-2	TRBV19	CASSAQQQDDYTF	TGTGCCAGTAGTGCCCAGCAACAGGATGACTACACCTTC
NA	NA	TRBJ1-2	TRBV2	CASREQGPHGYTF	TGTGCCAGCAGGGAGCAGGGCCCCCATGGCTACACCTTC
NA	TRBD1	TRBJ2-6	TRBV5-1	CASSGQGALGSGANVLTF	TGCGCCAGCAGCGGACAGGGAGCCCTCGGCTCTGGGGCCAACGTCCTGACTTTC
NA	NA	TRBJ2-5	TRBV4-3	CASSQVPGQSQETQYF	TGCGCCAGCAGCCAAGTACCCGGACAGAGCCAAGAGACCCAGTACTTC
once	NA	TRBJ1-5	TRBV7-9	CASSLAGQPQHF	TGTGCCAGCAGCTTAGCGGGTCAGCCCCAGCATTTT
NA	TRBD1	TRBJ2-7	TRBV6-2/TRBV6-3	CASSYSRQGRDEQYF	TGTGCCAGCAGTTACTCCCGACAGGGAAGGGACGAGCAGTACTTC
NA	NA	TRBJ2-1	TRBV14	CASSQSAGPLSSYNEQFF	TGTGCCAGCAGCCAATCGGCGGGACCTCTAAGCTCCTACAATGAGCAGTTCTTC
NA	TRBD1	TRBJ2-2	TRBV5-1	CASSLTVQGTGELFF	TGCGCCAGCAGCCTAACAGTACAGGGGACCGGGGAGCTGTTTTTT
NA	NA	TRBJ2-7	TRBV18	CASSPQGGDEQYF	TGTGCCAGCTCACCACAAGGGGGTGACGAGCAGTACTTC
NA	TRBD2	TRBJ2-5	TRBV7-7	CASSRTSRETQYF	TGTGCTAGCAGCAGGACTAGCCGGGAGACCCAGTACTTC
once	NA	TRBJ1-2	TRBV2	CASSPAQGAANYGYTF	TGTGCCAGCAGCCCTGCCCAGGGTGCCGCTAACTATGGCTACACCTTC
once	TRBD2	TRBJ2-1	TRBV11-2	CASSLRGTSGGGGEQFF	TGTGCCAGCAGCTTACGAGGGACTAGCGGGGGGGGAGGTGAGCAGTTCTTC
NA	TRBD2	TRBJ2-1	TRBV6-1	CASRGTSGKVEQFF	TGTGCCAGCAGGGGGACTAGCGGGAAGGTTGAGCAGTTCTTC
NA	TRBD2	TRBJ2-3	TRBV10-3	CAISVLPRRGATDTQYF	TGTGCCATCAGTGTACTTCCTAGGCGGGGGGCTACAGATACGCAGTATTTT
NA	NA	TRBJ1-1	TRBV19	CASSLGQGWTEAFF	TGTGCCAGTAGTCTCGGGCAGGGGTGGACTGAAGCTTTCTTT
NA	NA	TRBJ2-3	TRBV12-3/TRBV12-4	CASSLSVTDTQYF	TGTGCCAGCAGTCTTTCTGTGACAGATACGCAGTATTTT
NA	NA	TRBJ1-1	TRBV9	CASSVQGNTEAFF	TGTGCCAGCAGCGTTCAGGGGAACACTGAAGCTTTCTTT
once	NA	TRBJ2-7	TRBV19	CASSMNGGEQYF	TGTGCCAGTAGTATGAACGGGGGCGAGCAGTACTTC
NA	TRBD2	TRBJ2-1	TRBV11-2	CASSLHHSTSGREQFF	TGTGCCAGCAGCCTCCACCACTCGACTAGCGGCAGAGAGCAGTTCTTC
NA	NA	TRBJ2-1	TRBV10-1	CASSEGAGSYNEQFF	TGCGCCAGCAGTGAAGGGGCGGGCTCCTACAATGAGCAGTTCTTC
NA	TRBD1	TRBJ2-3	TRBV5-5	CASSLDYRGFISSTDTQYF	TGTGCCAGCAGCTTGGATTACAGGGGTTTCATATCTAGCACAGATACGCAGTATTTT
NA	NA	TRBJ2-7	TRBV4-2	CASSQVRENTYEQYF	TGTGCCAGCAGCCAAGTCCGGGAGAACACCTACGAGCAGTACTTC
NA	NA	TRBJ2-5	TRBV21-1	CASSFRDLQETQYF	TGTGCCAGCAGCTTCCGGGACTTACAAGAGACCCAGTACTTC
NA	NA	TRBJ2-2	TRBV27	CASSLYPGELFF	TGTGCCAGCAGTTTATATCCTGGGGAGCTGTTTTTT
NA	TRBD1	TRBJ2-2	TRBV4-1	CASSQGDRGTGELFF	TGCGCCAGCAGCCAAGGGGACAGGGGGACCGGGGAGCTGTTTTTT
NA	NA	TRBJ1-3	TRBV5-3	CARSLPGPLPLGNTIYF	TGTGCCAGAAGCTTGCCAGGTCCTCTGCCTCTGGGAAACACCATATATTTT
NA	TRBD2	TRBJ2-1	TRBV13	CASSFSGGHSYNEQFF	TGTGCCAGCAGCTTTAGCGGGGGCCACTCCTACAATGAGCAGTTCTTC
NA	NA	TRBJ2-1	TRBV20-1	CSARYYNEQFF	TGCAGTGCCAGATACTACAATGAGCAGTTCTTC
NA	NA	TRBJ1-1	TRBV5-1	CASSLTANTEAFF	TGCGCCAGCAGCTTAACAGCAAACACTGAAGCTTTCTTT
NA	NA	TRBJ1-3	TRBV12-3/TRBV12-4	CASRGLGNTIYF	TGTGCCAGCAGGGGACTAGGAAACACCATATATTTT
NA	NA	TRBJ2-1	TRBV2	CASSEGDVGDEQFF	TGTGCCAGCAGTGAAGGGGACGTGGGGGATGAGCAGTTCTTC